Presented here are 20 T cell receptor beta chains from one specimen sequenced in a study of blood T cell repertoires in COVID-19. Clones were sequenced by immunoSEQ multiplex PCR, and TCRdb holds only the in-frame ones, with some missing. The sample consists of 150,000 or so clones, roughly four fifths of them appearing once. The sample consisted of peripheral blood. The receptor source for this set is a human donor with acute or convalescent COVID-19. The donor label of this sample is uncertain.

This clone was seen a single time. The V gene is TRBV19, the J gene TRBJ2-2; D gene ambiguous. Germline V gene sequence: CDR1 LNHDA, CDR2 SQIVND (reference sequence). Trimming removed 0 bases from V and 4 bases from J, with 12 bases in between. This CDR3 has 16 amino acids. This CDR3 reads CASSIDLNSLTGELFF. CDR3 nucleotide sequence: TGTGCCAGTAGTATAGATTTGAACAGTCTCACCGGGGAGCTGTTTTTT.

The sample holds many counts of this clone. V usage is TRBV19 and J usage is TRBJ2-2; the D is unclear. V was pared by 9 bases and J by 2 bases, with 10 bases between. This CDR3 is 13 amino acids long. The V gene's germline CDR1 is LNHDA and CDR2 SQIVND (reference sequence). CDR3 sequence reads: CASTDGNTGELFF. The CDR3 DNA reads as TGTGCCAGCACAGATGGAAACACCGGGGAGCTGTTTTTT.

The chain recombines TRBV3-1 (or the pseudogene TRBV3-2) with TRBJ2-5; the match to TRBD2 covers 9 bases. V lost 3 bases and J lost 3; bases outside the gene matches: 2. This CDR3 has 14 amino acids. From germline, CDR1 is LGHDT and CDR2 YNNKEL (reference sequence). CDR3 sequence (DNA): TGTGCCAGCAGCCATTTAGCGGGGGAAGAGACCCAGTACTTC. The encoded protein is CASSHLAGEETQYF.

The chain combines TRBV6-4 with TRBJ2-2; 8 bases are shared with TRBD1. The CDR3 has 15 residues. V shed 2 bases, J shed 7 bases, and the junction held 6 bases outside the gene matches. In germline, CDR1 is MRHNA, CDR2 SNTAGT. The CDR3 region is CASSDPGQGGGELFF. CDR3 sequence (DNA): TGTGCCAGCAGTGACCCAGGACAGGGAGGCGGGGAGCTGTTTTTT.

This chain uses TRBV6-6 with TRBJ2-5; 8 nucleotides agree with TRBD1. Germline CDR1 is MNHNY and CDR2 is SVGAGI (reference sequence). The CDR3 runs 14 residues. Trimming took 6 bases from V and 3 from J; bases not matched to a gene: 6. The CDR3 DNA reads TGTGCCAGCAGCTATGGACAGGGTAAAGAGACCCAGTACTTC. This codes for CASSYGQGKETQYF.

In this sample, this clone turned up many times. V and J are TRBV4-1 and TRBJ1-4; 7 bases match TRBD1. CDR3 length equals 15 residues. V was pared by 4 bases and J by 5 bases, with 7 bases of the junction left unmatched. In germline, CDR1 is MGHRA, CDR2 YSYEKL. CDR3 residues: CASSRVKDRNEKLFF. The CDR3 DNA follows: TGCGCCAGCAGCCGTGTAAAGGACAGGAATGAAAAACTGTTTTTT.

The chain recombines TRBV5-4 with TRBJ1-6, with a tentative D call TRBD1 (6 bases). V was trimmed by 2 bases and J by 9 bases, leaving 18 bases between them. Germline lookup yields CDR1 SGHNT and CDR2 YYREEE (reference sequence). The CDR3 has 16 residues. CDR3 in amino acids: CASSLMYREPGSPLHF. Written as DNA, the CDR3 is TGTGCCAGCAGCTTAATGTACAGGGAACCGGGTTCACCCCTCCACTTT. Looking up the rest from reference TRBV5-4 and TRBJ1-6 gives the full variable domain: ETGVTQSPTHLIKTRGQQVTLRCSSQSGHNTVSWYQQALGQGPQFIFQYYREEENGRGNFPPRFSGLQFPNYSSELNVNALELDDSALYLCASSLMYREPGSPLHFGNGTRLTVT.

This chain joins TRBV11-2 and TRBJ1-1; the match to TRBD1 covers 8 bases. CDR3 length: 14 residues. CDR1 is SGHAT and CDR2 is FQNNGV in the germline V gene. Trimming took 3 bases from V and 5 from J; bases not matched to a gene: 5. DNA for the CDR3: TGTGCCAGCAGCTTCCGACAGGGGAGGACTGAAGCTTTCTTT. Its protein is CASSFRQGRTEAFF. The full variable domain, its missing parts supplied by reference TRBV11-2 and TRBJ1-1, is EAGVAQSPRYKIIEKRQSVAFWCNPISGHATLYWYQQILGQGPKLLIQFQNNGVVDDSQLPKDRFSAERLKGVDSTLKIQPAKLEDSAVYLCASSFRQGRTEAFFGQGTRLTVV.

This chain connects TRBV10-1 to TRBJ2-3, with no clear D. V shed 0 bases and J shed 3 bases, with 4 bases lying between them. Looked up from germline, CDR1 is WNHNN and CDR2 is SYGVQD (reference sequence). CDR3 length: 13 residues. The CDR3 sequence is CASSESSTDTQYF. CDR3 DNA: TGCGCCAGCAGTGAGTCTTCTACAGATACGCAGTATTTT.

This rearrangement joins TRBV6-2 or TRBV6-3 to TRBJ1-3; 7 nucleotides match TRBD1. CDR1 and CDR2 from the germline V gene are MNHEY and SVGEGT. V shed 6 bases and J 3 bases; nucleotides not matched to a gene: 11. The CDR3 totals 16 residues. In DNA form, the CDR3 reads TGTGCCAGCAGCCGAACAGGGGCGACGGGTGGAAACACCATATATTTT. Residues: CASSRTGATGGNTIYF.

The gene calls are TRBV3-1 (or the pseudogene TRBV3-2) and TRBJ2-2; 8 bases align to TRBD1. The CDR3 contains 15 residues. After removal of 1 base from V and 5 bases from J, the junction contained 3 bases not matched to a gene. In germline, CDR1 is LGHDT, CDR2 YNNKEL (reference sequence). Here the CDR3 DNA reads TGTGCCAGCAGCCAAGGGACAGGGAGGACCGGGGAGCTGTTTTTT. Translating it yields CASSQGTGRTGELFF.

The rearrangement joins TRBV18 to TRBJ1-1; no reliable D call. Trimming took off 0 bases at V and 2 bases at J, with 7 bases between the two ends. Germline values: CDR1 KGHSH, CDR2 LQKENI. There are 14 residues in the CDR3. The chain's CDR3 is CASSPPSVNTEAFF. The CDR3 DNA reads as TGTGCCAGCTCACCACCGAGTGTAAACACTGAAGCTTTCTTT. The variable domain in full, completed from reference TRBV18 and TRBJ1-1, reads NAGVMQNPRHLVRRRGQEARLRCSPMKGHSHVYWYRQLPEEGLKFMVYLQKENIIDESGMPKERFSAEFPKEGPSILRIQQVVRGDSAAYFCASSPPSVNTEAFFGQGTRLTVV.

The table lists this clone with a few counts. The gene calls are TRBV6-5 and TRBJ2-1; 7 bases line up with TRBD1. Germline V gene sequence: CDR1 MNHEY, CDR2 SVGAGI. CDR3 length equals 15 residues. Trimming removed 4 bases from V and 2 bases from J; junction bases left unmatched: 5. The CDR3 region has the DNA TGTGCCAGCAGTTTAGGACAGGAAGCCTACAATGAGCAGTTCTTC. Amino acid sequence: CASSLGQEAYNEQFF.

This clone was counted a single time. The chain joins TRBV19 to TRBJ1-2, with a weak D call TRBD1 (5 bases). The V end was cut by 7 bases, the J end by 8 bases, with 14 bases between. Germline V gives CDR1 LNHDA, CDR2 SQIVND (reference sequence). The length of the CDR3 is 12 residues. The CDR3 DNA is TGTGCCAGTATAAACAGGCTGGGCGGCTACACCTTC. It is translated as CASINRLGGYTF.

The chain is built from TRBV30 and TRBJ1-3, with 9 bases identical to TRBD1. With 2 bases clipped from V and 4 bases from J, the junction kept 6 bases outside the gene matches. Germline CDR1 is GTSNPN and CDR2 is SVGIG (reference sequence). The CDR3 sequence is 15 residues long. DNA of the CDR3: TGTGCCTGGAGTTTACAGGGGGCAGGAGGAAACACCATATATTTT. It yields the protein CAWSLQGAGGNTIYF.

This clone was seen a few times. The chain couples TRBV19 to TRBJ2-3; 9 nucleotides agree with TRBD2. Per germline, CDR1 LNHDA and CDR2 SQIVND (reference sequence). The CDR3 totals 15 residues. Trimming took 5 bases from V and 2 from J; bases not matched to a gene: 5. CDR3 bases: TGTGCCAGTAGTTCCGGGACTAGCTCCACAGATACGCAGTATTTT. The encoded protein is CASSSGTSSTDTQYF.

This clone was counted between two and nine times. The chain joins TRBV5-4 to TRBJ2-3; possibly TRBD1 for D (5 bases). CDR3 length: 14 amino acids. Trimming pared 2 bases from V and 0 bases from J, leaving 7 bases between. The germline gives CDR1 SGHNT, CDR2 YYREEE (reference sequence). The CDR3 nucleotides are TGTGCCAGCAGCTTACAGGAAAGCACAGATACGCAGTATTTT. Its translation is CASSLQESTDTQYF.

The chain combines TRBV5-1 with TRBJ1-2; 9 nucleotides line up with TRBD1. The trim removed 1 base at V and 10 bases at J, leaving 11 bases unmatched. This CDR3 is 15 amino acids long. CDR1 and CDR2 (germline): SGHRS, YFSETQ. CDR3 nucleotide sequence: TGCGCCAGCAGCTTGACTACAGGGGGCGCGGACTACTACACCTTC. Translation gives CASSLTTGGADYYTF.

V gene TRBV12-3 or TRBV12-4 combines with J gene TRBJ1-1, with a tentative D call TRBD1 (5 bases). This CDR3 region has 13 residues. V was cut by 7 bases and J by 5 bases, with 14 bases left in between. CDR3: CASNQVEGTEAFF. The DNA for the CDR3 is TGTGCCAGCAACCAGGTGGAGGGGACTGAAGCTTTCTTT.

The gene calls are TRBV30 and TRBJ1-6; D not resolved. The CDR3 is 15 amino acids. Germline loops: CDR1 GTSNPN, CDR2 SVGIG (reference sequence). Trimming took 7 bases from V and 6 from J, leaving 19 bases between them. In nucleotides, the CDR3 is TGTGCCTCCTCCTTCCCCGCGATTGTTAATTCACCCCTCCACTTT. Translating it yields CASSFPAIVNSPLHF.